This TCR beta chain is from a study of early T cells in non-severe SARS-CoV-2 infection. Looking at the study overall: The study sequenced bulk RNA from unsorted whole blood, with chains unpaired. Study outcomes and limitations: CD4 and private specificities were missed by VDJdb matching, which favored anti-spike CD8 responses.

Individually, cDNA molecules had unique molecular identifiers attached to them. TCRdb itself ran the 5' RACE reads through MiXCR, one entry per CDR3 protein. The sample includes about 27,000 distinct CDR3 sequences, around 5% of them seen just once. At least ten counts were recorded for this clonotype. Its specificity is not known. Germline V gene data show CDR1 as MNHEY and CDR2 as SVGEGT. The CDR3 runs 14 residues. The ends were cut back, 1 base at V and 2 bases at J, with 9 bases in the middle. The material sequenced was whole blood. The rearrangement uses TRBV6-2 or TRBV6-3 and TRBJ2-7, with D maybe TRBD2 (5 bases). This clonotype was obtained from an adult who was a healthcare worker with PCR-confirmed SARS-CoV-2 infection or an uninfected control (not recorded which). The CDR3 DNA reads TGTGCCAGCAGTTACTTAGGGAGCGCCTACGAGCAGTACTTC. This translates into CASSYLGSAYEQYF.